The rows below give T cell receptor beta chains drawn from one sample of a study of early T cells in non-severe SARS-CoV-2 infection. TCRdb analysed the 5' RACE reads with MiXCR anew, one entry per CDR3 protein. This sample carries 50,000 to 60,000 distinct CDR3 sequences, under 8.5% of them seen once, and the ten largest clones take 5.5% to 6%. Here the sequenced sample was whole blood, taken at baseline. These receptors were obtained from an adult who was a healthcare worker with PCR-confirmed SARS-CoV-2 infection or an uninfected control (not recorded which). Both conserved end residues are part of each CDR3. The D gene is left open where the match is weak. Part of the rows lack a size; the others show once, few, many or a class for expanded clones.

j_gene: TRBJ2-3; len: 10; v_gene: TRBV7-9; abundance: many; d_gene: -; CDR3aa: CASRGDTQYF; CDR3nt: TGTGCCAGCAGAGGGGATACGCAGTATTTT
j_gene: TRBJ1-4; len: 15; v_gene: TRBV7-9; abundance: -; d_gene: -; CDR3aa: CASSPMGFMDEKLFF; CDR3nt: TGTGCCAGCAGCCCAATGGGGTTTATGGATGAAAAACTGTTTTTT
j_gene: TRBJ2-2; len: 18; v_gene: TRBV4-2; abundance: many; d_gene: TRBD2; CDR3aa: CASSQELGGGHGFGELFF; CDR3nt: TGTGCCAGCAGCCAAGAGCTTGGCGGGGGGCATGGCTTCGGGGAGCTGTTTTTT
j_gene: TRBJ2-1; len: 13; v_gene: TRBV7-2; abundance: many; d_gene: -; CDR3aa: CASNFQGINEQFF; CDR3nt: TGTGCCAGCAACTTCCAGGGAATCAATGAGCAGTTCTTC
j_gene: TRBJ1-5; len: 13; v_gene: TRBV20-1; abundance: many; d_gene: -; CDR3aa: CSARPRPNQPQHF; CDR3nt: TGCAGTGCTAGGCCGCGACCCAATCAGCCCCAGCATTTT
j_gene: TRBJ2-3; len: 16; v_gene: TRBV7-2; abundance: few; d_gene: TRBD2; CDR3aa: CASSLSSGGGLDTQYF; CDR3nt: TGTGCCAGCAGCTTATCGTCTGGGGGGGGATTAGATACGCAGTATTTT
j_gene: TRBJ2-7; len: 15; v_gene: TRBV28; abundance: many; d_gene: TRBD1; CDR3aa: CASTLVGQGAHEQYF; CDR3nt: TGTGCCAGCACCCTTGTGGGACAGGGGGCCCACGAGCAGTACTTC
j_gene: TRBJ1-2; len: 16; v_gene: TRBV4-1; abundance: many; d_gene: TRBD1; CDR3aa: CASSQSTGQAEDGYTF; CDR3nt: TGCGCCAGCAGCCAATCAACCGGACAGGCAGAGGATGGCTACACCTTC
j_gene: TRBJ1-5; len: 17; v_gene: TRBV4-3; abundance: -; d_gene: -; CDR3aa: CASSQDRTGNSNQPQHF; CDR3nt: TGCGCCAGCAGCCAAGATCGAACAGGCAATAGCAATCAGCCCCAGCATTTT
j_gene: TRBJ2-5; len: 12; v_gene: TRBV29-1; abundance: -; d_gene: -; CDR3aa: CSVEGREETQYF; CDR3nt: TGCAGCGTTGAAGGCAGGGAAGAGACCCAGTACTTC
j_gene: TRBJ2-6; len: 14; v_gene: TRBV29-1; abundance: many; d_gene: -; CDR3aa: CSVEGGSGANVLTF; CDR3nt: TGCAGCGTTGAGGGGGGCTCTGGGGCCAACGTCCTGACTTTC
j_gene: TRBJ2-3; len: 15; v_gene: TRBV2; abundance: -; d_gene: -; CDR3aa: CASSLISGYTDTQYF; CDR3nt: TGTGCCAGCAGTTTGATTAGCGGCTACACAGATACGCAGTATTTT
j_gene: TRBJ2-7; len: 16; v_gene: TRBV11-2; abundance: many; d_gene: -; CDR3aa: CASSLDLTTLSYEQYF; CDR3nt: TGTGCCAGCAGCTTAGATCTTACCACCCTATCCTACGAGCAGTACTTC
j_gene: TRBJ1-1; len: 14; v_gene: TRBV18; abundance: -; d_gene: -; CDR3aa: CASSPDTGGTEAFF; CDR3nt: TGTGCCAGCTCACCCGACACTGGGGGCACTGAAGCTTTCTTT
j_gene: TRBJ1-4; len: 18; v_gene: TRBV27; abundance: -; d_gene: -; CDR3aa: CASSFGAGARAPKGKLFF; CDR3nt: TGTGCCAGCAGTTTCGGGGCAGGGGCCCGGGCCCCAAAAGGAAAACTGTTTTTT
j_gene: TRBJ1-5; len: 17; v_gene: TRBV6-5; abundance: -; d_gene: -; CDR3aa: CASSYSWQGHSNQPQHF; CDR3nt: TGTGCCAGCAGTTACTCATGGCAGGGACATAGCAATCAGCCCCAGCATTTT
j_gene: TRBJ2-7; len: 14; v_gene: TRBV6-5; abundance: -; d_gene: TRBD1; CDR3aa: CASSYRDRGYEQYF; CDR3nt: TGTGCCAGCAGTTACAGGGACAGGGGGTACGAGCAGTACTTC
j_gene: TRBJ1-1; len: 15; v_gene: TRBV5-6; abundance: many; d_gene: -; CDR3aa: CASSFSGDKNTEAFF; CDR3nt: TGTGCCAGCAGCTTCTCAGGGGACAAGAACACTGAAGCTTTCTTT
j_gene: TRBJ2-7; len: 15; v_gene: TRBV4-3; abundance: many; d_gene: -; CDR3aa: CASSQDRLARYEQYF; CDR3nt: TGCGCCAGCAGCCAAGATCGGCTAGCGCGGTACGAGCAGTACTTC
j_gene: TRBJ2-3; len: 16; v_gene: TRBV6-4; abundance: few; d_gene: TRBD2; CDR3aa: CASSDTSGGATDTQYF; CDR3nt: TGTGCCAGCAGTGACACTAGCGGGGGGGCCACAGATACGCAGTATTTT
j_gene: TRBJ2-5; len: 14; v_gene: TRBV20-1; abundance: -; d_gene: -; CDR3aa: CSARRGPGLGAQYF; CDR3nt: TGCAGTGCTAGAAGGGGACCTGGACTCGGGGCCCAGTACTTC
j_gene: TRBJ2-5; len: 12; v_gene: TRBV7-6; abundance: many; d_gene: -; CDR3aa: CASTPTGVLQYF; CDR3nt: TGTGCCAGCACCCCGACCGGCGTACTCCAGTACTTC
j_gene: TRBJ2-2; len: 15; v_gene: TRBV9; abundance: few; d_gene: -; CDR3aa: CASSVGDTEPGELFF; CDR3nt: TGTGCCAGCAGCGTAGGGGACACCGAGCCCGGGGAGCTGTTTTTT
j_gene: TRBJ1-2; len: 10; v_gene: TRBV29-1; abundance: few; d_gene: -; CDR3aa: CSVGPDLYTF; CDR3nt: TGCAGCGTTGGGCCGGATCTCTACACCTTC
j_gene: TRBJ2-2; len: 17; v_gene: TRBV28; abundance: few; d_gene: TRBD2; CDR3aa: CASSHGWSLAVTGELFF; CDR3nt: TGTGCCAGCAGTCATGGGTGGAGTCTAGCGGTCACCGGGGAGCTGTTTTTT
j_gene: TRBJ1-3; len: 14; v_gene: TRBV30; abundance: few; d_gene: -; CDR3aa: CAWSTLGQANTIYF; CDR3nt: TGTGCCTGGAGTACTCTTGGGCAGGCAAACACCATATATTTT
j_gene: TRBJ2-1; len: 15; v_gene: TRBV18; abundance: many; d_gene: -; CDR3aa: CASSLVGSSYNEQFF; CDR3nt: TGTGCCAGCTCACTTGTCGGGAGCTCCTACAATGAGCAGTTCTTC
j_gene: TRBJ2-7; len: 15; v_gene: TRBV5-4; abundance: -; d_gene: TRBD1; CDR3aa: CASSTDRGASYEQYF; CDR3nt: TGTGCCAGCAGCACCGACAGGGGGGCCTCTTACGAGCAGTACTTC
j_gene: TRBJ2-5; len: 14; v_gene: TRBV6-5; abundance: many; d_gene: TRBD2; CDR3aa: CASRPTSSRETQYF; CDR3nt: TGTGCCAGCAGACCGACTAGCAGTAGGGAGACCCAGTACTTC
j_gene: TRBJ1-3; len: 16; v_gene: TRBV5-1; abundance: many; d_gene: -; CDR3aa: CASSHTGIPSGNTIYF; CDR3nt: TGCGCCAGCAGCCATACCGGGATCCCCTCTGGAAACACCATATATTTT
j_gene: TRBJ1-6; len: 13; v_gene: TRBV27; abundance: many; d_gene: -; CDR3aa: CATSSSYNSPLHF; CDR3nt: TGTGCCACTAGTAGCTCCTATAATTCACCCCTCCACTTT
j_gene: TRBJ1-6; len: 20; v_gene: TRBV19; abundance: -; d_gene: TRBD1; CDR3aa: CASSTSRDRSLILYNSPLHF; CDR3nt: TGTGCCAGTAGTACCTCGCGGGACAGAAGCCTTATCCTCTATAATTCACCCCTCCACTTT
j_gene: TRBJ1-1; len: 13; v_gene: TRBV7-2; abundance: many; d_gene: -; CDR3aa: CASSLNLADRDFF; CDR3nt: TGTGCCAGCAGCTTAAATTTGGCCGACCGGGATTTCTTT
j_gene: TRBJ2-1; len: 11; v_gene: TRBV30; abundance: many; d_gene: -; CDR3aa: CAWSMGNEQFF; CDR3nt: TGTGCCTGGAGTATGGGGAATGAGCAGTTCTTC
j_gene: TRBJ1-1; len: 11; v_gene: TRBV20-1; abundance: many; d_gene: -; CDR3aa: CSGTGDHQRFF; CDR3nt: TGCAGTGGAACAGGCGACCATCAGAGGTTCTTT
j_gene: TRBJ2-7; len: 15; v_gene: TRBV5-1; abundance: many; d_gene: -; CDR3aa: CASSWSLGTTYEQYF; CDR3nt: TGCGCCAGCAGTTGGAGCCTGGGGACAACCTACGAGCAGTACTTC
j_gene: TRBJ1-6; len: 17; v_gene: TRBV13; abundance: few; d_gene: -; CDR3aa: CASSLSTKTLYNSPLHF; CDR3nt: TGTGCCAGCAGCTTGTCAACCAAGACCCTCTATAATTCACCCCTCCACTTT
j_gene: TRBJ2-7; len: 15; v_gene: TRBV9; abundance: -; d_gene: -; CDR3aa: CASSAGTYNTLEQYF; CDR3nt: TGTGCCAGCAGCGCAGGGACATATAATACCCTTGAGCAGTACTTC
j_gene: TRBJ1-5; len: 12; v_gene: TRBV2; abundance: few; d_gene: -; CDR3aa: CASSDLGRRFHF; CDR3nt: TGTGCCAGCAGTGATTTGGGACGGCGGTTTCATTTT
j_gene: TRBJ2-1; len: 17; v_gene: TRBV5-4; abundance: -; d_gene: TRBD2; CDR3aa: CASSLAGQLAENNEQFF; CDR3nt: TGTGCCAGCAGCTTGGCCGGTCAACTAGCGGAAAACAATGAGCAGTTCTTC
j_gene: TRBJ2-5; len: 16; v_gene: TRBV7-2; abundance: few; d_gene: TRBD2; CDR3aa: CASSRRTSGGVTAQYF; CDR3nt: TGTGCCAGCAGCAGGAGGACTAGCGGGGGAGTAACGGCCCAGTACTTC
j_gene: TRBJ2-5; len: 13; v_gene: TRBV5-1; abundance: few; d_gene: -; CDR3aa: CASSKEVQETQYF; CDR3nt: TGCGCCAGCTCGAAGGAGGTTCAAGAGACCCAGTACTTC
j_gene: TRBJ2-5; len: 14; v_gene: TRBV20-1; abundance: -; d_gene: TRBD1; CDR3aa: CSAVPGQGMETQYF; CDR3nt: TGCAGTGCTGTCCCGGGACAGGGAATGGAGACCCAGTACTTC
j_gene: TRBJ2-7; len: 13; v_gene: TRBV20-1; abundance: -; d_gene: -; CDR3aa: CSARDRMVYEQYF; CDR3nt: TGCAGTGCTAGAGATCGGATGGTCTACGAGCAGTACTTC
j_gene: TRBJ2-7; len: 14; v_gene: TRBV19; abundance: many; d_gene: TRBD2; CDR3aa: CASSDSGGPYEQYF; CDR3nt: TGTGCCAGTAGTGATAGCGGGGGGCCCTACGAGCAGTACTTC
j_gene: TRBJ1-5; len: 14; v_gene: TRBV20-1; abundance: few; d_gene: -; CDR3aa: CSARDRVGSQPQHF; CDR3nt: TGCAGTGCTAGAGACAGGGTTGGGAGTCAGCCCCAGCATTTT
j_gene: TRBJ1-1; len: 14; v_gene: TRBV12-3/TRBV12-4; abundance: many; d_gene: -; CDR3aa: CASSLVDLNTEAFF; CDR3nt: TGTGCCAGCAGTTTAGTGGACCTTAACACTGAAGCTTTCTTT
j_gene: TRBJ2-7; len: 13; v_gene: TRBV7-3; abundance: many; d_gene: TRBD1; CDR3aa: CASSRDRDNEQYF; CDR3nt: TGTGCCAGCAGCCGGGACAGGGATAACGAGCAGTACTTC
j_gene: TRBJ2-7; len: 16; v_gene: TRBV19; abundance: few; d_gene: -; CDR3aa: CASSIDTAAEEYEQYF; CDR3nt: TGTGCCAGTAGTATAGATACGGCGGCAGAGGAATACGAGCAGTACTTC
j_gene: TRBJ2-1; len: 15; v_gene: TRBV4-2; abundance: many; d_gene: -; CDR3aa: CASSQPDGSYNEQFF; CDR3nt: TGTGCCAGCAGCCAACCCGACGGCTCCTACAATGAGCAGTTCTTC
j_gene: TRBJ2-7; len: 13; v_gene: TRBV27; abundance: many; d_gene: TRBD1; CDR3aa: CASRGQGTYEQYF; CDR3nt: TGTGCCAGCAGGGGACAGGGCACCTACGAGCAGTACTTC
j_gene: TRBJ2-1; len: 15; v_gene: TRBV11-2; abundance: few; d_gene: -; CDR3aa: CASSLRSGTHNEQFF; CDR3nt: TGTGCCAGCAGCTTAAGGTCGGGGACCCACAATGAGCAGTTCTTC